The 25 T cell receptor beta chains listed next were all sequenced from one sample in a study of shared clonotypes between healthy human individuals. Clones were read by immunoSEQ multiplex PCR, and TCRdb kept only the in-frame ones, dropping some. The sample has over a million clones; around four fifths are singletons. The sample taken for sequencing was memory CD4+ T cells sorted from blood. Subset here: CD45RA-negative fraction. The source is a man younger than 35 in good health.

V gene TRBV27 combines with J gene TRBJ1-4; D possibly corresponds to TRBD1 (5 bases). The CDR3 length is 17 residues. Germline CDR1 reads MNHEY; CDR2 reads SMNVEV (reference sequence). V was clipped by 7 bases and J by 7 bases, with 25 bases between them. This CDR3 reads CASKKHGTLGAGEKLFF. The CDR3 bases are TGTGCCAGCAAAAAACACGGGACCCTGGGCGCCGGTGAAAAACTGTTTTTT.

This clone showed up just a few times. The chain has TRBV29-1 and TRBJ1-1; no reliable D call. Germline assignment: CDR1 SQVTM and CDR2 ANQGSEA. The CDR3 contains 14 residues. Trimming stripped 5 bases from V and 3 bases from J, with 16 bases between. DNA of the CDR3: TGCAGCGTTCCCGGAGGGCTTATGGACACTGAAGCTTTCTTT. Protein: CSVPGGLMDTEAFF. The full variable domain, rest sourced from reference TRBV29-1 and TRBJ1-1, is SAVISQKPSRDICQRGTSLTIQCQVDSQVTMMFWYRQQPGQSLTLIATANQGSEATYESGFVIDKFPISRPNLTFSTLTVSNMSPEDSSIYLCSVPGGLMDTEAFFGQGTRLTVV.

This chain joins TRBV28 and TRBJ1-2, with 8 bases that match TRBD1. The V gene's germline CDR1 is MDHEN and CDR2 SYDVKM. With V trimmed by 5 bases and J by 4 bases, 9 bases remained unmatched. This CDR3 has 15 amino acids. The CDR3 loop is CASSLRTGKIYGYTF. Here the CDR3 DNA reads TGTGCCAGCAGTCTCAGGACAGGGAAGATCTATGGCTACACCTTC.

This sequence joins TRBV4-3 and TRBJ1-2, with a possible D match to TRBD1 (6 bases). Germline V gene lookup returns CDR1 LGHNA and CDR2 YSLEER. V lost 0 bases and J 3 bases, leaving 11 bases between the germline ends. This CDR3 comprises 15 residues. CDR3 bases: TGCGCCAGCAGCCAAGATCTCCGGACAGACTATGGCTACACCTTC. It codes for CASSQDLRTDYGYTF.

This clone was counted at least ten times. V and J are TRBV2 and TRBJ2-3; D is possibly TRBD2 (5 bases). Germline CDR1 SNHLY, CDR2 FYNNEI. The CDR3 is 15 amino acids. V lost 3 bases to trimming and J lost 2 bases, with 12 bases between them. CDR3 in amino acids: CASSDQRRHTDTQYF. For the CDR3, the DNA is TGTGCCAGCAGTGACCAGCGGAGGCACACAGATACGCAGTATTTT.

V gene TRBV6-5 combines with J gene TRBJ2-7; maybe TRBD1 (5 bases). There are 14 residues in the CDR3. Germline values: CDR1 MNHEY, CDR2 SVGAGI. Trimming shortened V by 2 bases and J by 2 bases, and 10 bases separated the two germline ends. The CDR3 nucleotides read TGTGCCAGCAGTTACGGGGCTACCACCTACGAGCAGTACTTC. Residues: CASSYGATTYEQYF.

V usage is TRBV5-8 and J usage is TRBJ2-7; D may be TRBD2 (5 bases). The V and J ends lost 5 bases and 10 bases respectively, with 13 bases between them. The CDR3 is made up of 11 amino acids. CDR1 and CDR2 from the germline V gene are SGHTS and YDEGEE. Written as DNA, the CDR3 is TGTGCCAGCAGGTTAATAGCGAAACAGTACTTC. This translates into CASRLIAKQYF. Drawing the rest from reference TRBV5-8 and TRBJ2-7, the complete variable domain is EAGVTQSPTHLIKTRGQQATLRCSPISGHTSVYWYQQALGLGLQFLLWYDEGEERNRGNFPPRFSGRQFPNYSSELNVNALELEDSALYLCASRLIAKQYFGPGTRLTVT.

V usage is TRBV5-4 and J usage is TRBJ2-3, with TRBD2 identical over 13 bases. The germline V gene encodes CDR1 SGHNT and CDR2 YYREEE (reference sequence). The CDR3 loop spans 17 amino acids. Trimming cost V 4 bases and J 2 bases; bases outside gene matches: 7. The CDR3 is CASSIRTSGGLTDTQYF. Written as DNA, the CDR3 is TGTGCCAGCAGCATCCGGACTAGCGGGGGACTCACAGATACGCAGTATTTT.

V gene TRBV15 combines with J gene TRBJ2-1; 8 positions match TRBD1. This CDR3 comprises 16 residues. The V gene's germline CDR1 is LNHNV and CDR2 YYDKDF (reference sequence). With V trimmed by 1 base and J by 7 bases, 9 bases remained unmatched. DNA for the CDR3: TGTGCCACCAGCAGAGCCCGGGACAGGCCCAAGAATGAGCAGTTCTTC. Its translation is CATSRARDRPKNEQFF.

The chain has TRBV30 and TRBJ1-6; no definite D call. Trimming stripped 5 bases from V and 7 bases from J, with 18 bases between. This CDR3 is 15 amino acids long. Per the germline V gene, CDR1 is GTSNPN and CDR2 is SVGIG (reference sequence). DNA for the CDR3: TGTGCCTGGGCTTTAGGAGGTAATGTAAATTCACCCCTCCACTTT. This sequence encodes CAWALGGNVNSPLHF.

The chain employs TRBV7-9 and TRBJ1-4, with a weak D call TRBD1 (6 bases). Germline V gene data show CDR1 as SEHNR and CDR2 as FQNEAQ (reference sequence). The ends were cut back, 5 bases at V and 5 bases at J, with 21 bases in the middle. The CDR3 is 17 residues long. CDR3: CASSPGRGGPVNEKLFF. CDR3 coding DNA: TGTGCCAGCAGCCCCGGGAGGGGGGGGCCGGTGAATGAAAAACTGTTTTTT.

The chain links TRBV7-6 to TRBJ2-1; TRBD2 aligns across 7 bases. After removal of 1 base from V and 2 bases from J, the junction contained 2 bases not matched to a gene. CDR1 and CDR2 from the germline V gene are SGHVS and FNYEAQ. The CDR3 contains 15 residues. CDR3 bases: TGTGCCAGCAGCTTAGGGCGGGAGACCTACAATGAGCAGTTCTTC. Protein sequence: CASSLGRETYNEQFF.

The chain uses TRBV5-3 and TRBJ2-7; D is ambiguous. TRBV5-3 qualifies as an ORF whose function is uncertain. The CDR3 loop spans 15 amino acids. With 2 bases removed from V and 3 bases from J, the gap between germline ends came to 15 bases. The CDR3 loop reads CARSFTIDGYYEQYF. CDR3 DNA: TGTGCCAGAAGCTTTACTATAGACGGTTACTACGAGCAGTACTTC.

The genes are TRBV7-2 and TRBJ2-3; TRBD2 might be the D (6 bases). CDR1 SGHTA and CDR2 FQGNSA come from the germline V gene. With 8 bases removed from V and 6 bases from J, the gap between germline ends came to 12 bases. The CDR3 runs to 12 residues. The CDR3 nucleotides are TGTGCCAGCGGGAGGTTGCTGGATACGCAGTATTTT. Its translation is CASGRLLDTQYF.

The V call is TRBV29-1, the J call TRBJ1-1, with a tentative D call TRBD1 (6 bases). Germline loops: CDR1 SQVTM, CDR2 ANQGSEA. CDR3 length equals 12 residues. The CDR3 bases are TGCACCGGGACATCAAGTGGCACTGAAGCTTTCTTT. Its translation is CTGTSSGTEAFF.

V and J are TRBV10-3 and TRBJ2-1; TRBD2 matches at 13 bases. Trimming took 8 bases from V and 9 from J; bases not matched to a gene: 7. Germline CDR1 is ENHRY and CDR2 is SYGVKD. This CDR3 comprises 14 residues. CDR3 in amino acids: CAIGGLAGVSEQFF. CDR3 sequence (DNA): TGTGCCATCGGTGGACTAGCGGGAGTCAGTGAGCAGTTCTTC.

V usage is TRBV7-2 and J usage is TRBJ2-7; 14 nucleotides match TRBD2. Germline loops: CDR1 SGHTA, CDR2 FQGNSA. V shed 7 bases, J shed 1 base, and the junction held 12 bases outside the gene matches. This CDR3 has 18 amino acids. CDR3 bases: TGTGCCAGCACCTGGACAGGGAGGACTAGCGGGAGGTCCTACGAGCAGTACTTC. Amino acid sequence: CASTWTGRTSGRSYEQYF.

This clone was detected a few times. The same CDR3 also results from other DNA sequences found in this sample. The chain uses TRBV5-1 and TRBJ2-3; 9 bases agree with TRBD2. J gave up 0 bases and V 4 bases, and 6 bases lay outside the gene matches. Germline CDR1 and CDR2: SGHRS and YFSETQ. There are 16 residues in the CDR3. The CDR3 DNA reads as TGCGCCAGCAGCCTGCTAGCGGGAACTAGCACAGATACGCAGTATTTT. Protein sequence: CASSLLAGTSTDTQYF.

This CDR3 is CASSSPWRSYNEQFF. CDR3 DNA sequence: TGTGCCAGCAGCTCCCCGTGGAGGTCCTACAATGAGCAGTTCTTC. The chain uses TRBV7-6 and TRBJ2-1, with D maybe TRBD2 (5 bases). Germline V lookup: CDR1 SGHVS, CDR2 FNYEAQ. The V and J ends lost 4 bases and 1 base respectively, with 11 bases between them. This CDR3 has 15 residues. The full variable domain, its missing parts supplied by reference TRBV7-6 and TRBJ2-1, is GAGVSQSPRYKVTKRGQDVALRCDPISGHVSLYWYRQALGQGPEFLTYFNYEAQQDKSGLPNDRFSAERPEGSISTLTIQRTEQRDSAMYRCASSSPWRSYNEQFFGPGTRLTVL.

The chain carries TRBV18 and TRBJ2-5; D remains unclear. The CDR3 contains 15 residues. Germline CDR1 is KGHSH and CDR2 is LQKENI. The V end was cut by 2 bases, the J end by 2 bases, with 12 bases between. In nucleotides, the CDR3 is TGTGCCAGCTCACCAAAACTTAAGGAGCAAGAGACCCAGTACTTC. Translated: CASSPKLKEQETQYF.

The CDR3 is CASSPPIQGWEQYF. The CDR3 bases are TGTGCCAGCAGCCCCCCCATACAGGGGTGGGAGCAGTACTTC. This sequence joins TRBV28 and TRBJ2-7; 7 positions match TRBD1. This CDR3 has 14 residues. Germline V lookup: CDR1 MDHEN, CDR2 SYDVKM. Trimming took 6 bases from V and 7 from J; bases not matched to a gene: 12.

The chain joins TRBV28 to TRBJ2-2; 7 bases agree with TRBD1. J gave up 3 bases and V 5 bases, and 6 bases lay outside the gene matches. This CDR3 is built from 15 residues. Germline CDR1 MDHEN, CDR2 SYDVKM. The CDR3 DNA reads as TGTGCCAGCAGTCTTGGGGACAGTTACACCGGGGAGCTGTTTTTT. Residues: CASSLGDSYTGELFF.

The chain recombines TRBV5-6 with TRBJ1-4; D remains unclear. V gave up 0 bases and J gave up 8 bases, with 17 bases separating them. Germline-derived CDR1 and CDR2 are SGHDT and YYEEEE. This CDR3 has 16 residues. The CDR3 DNA reads as TGTGCCAGCAGCTTGGGCGTTTGGGCAGATGGGGAAAAACTGTTTTTT. Translated: CASSLGVWADGEKLFF.

This rearrangement joins TRBV4-1 to TRBJ2-6; the match to TRBD2 covers 9 bases. This CDR3 is 19 amino acids long. Looked up from germline, CDR1 is MGHRA and CDR2 is YSYEKL. V trimming: 0 bases; J trimming: 0 bases; junction bases outside the gene matches: 6. In DNA form, the CDR3 reads TGCGCCAGCAGCCAAGAAGCAGCGGGGGGCAACTCTGGGGCCAACGTCCTGACTTTC. Its translation is CASSQEAAGGNSGANVLTF.

This chain joins TRBV21-1 and TRBJ1-6. TRBV21-1 is annotated as a pseudogene. The CDR3 totals 16 residues. The CDR3 sequence is CASNIQRSSYNSPLHF. The DNA for the CDR3 is TGTGCCAGCAACATACAGAGGAGCTCCTATAATTCACCCCTCCACTTT.